A single sample gave rise to the 2 T cell receptor beta chains below, sequenced in a study of T cells in localized non-small cell lung cancer. The method was immunoSEQ multiplex PCR; TCRdb's version includes in-frame clones alone and lacks a portion of them. The profile shows about 56,000 clones, roughly 85% of them singletons. The material was peripheral blood, obtained before any cancer treatment. The receptors were gathered from a woman aged 35-75 years with stage I lung adenocarcinoma.

The rearrangement links TRBV7-8 to TRBJ2-3; unclear D gene. Trimming cost V 1 base and J 1 base, with 3 bases left between them. The CDR3 spans 13 residues. Germline CDR1 and CDR2: SGHVS and FQNEAQ. CDR3 sequence reads: CASSLVGTDTQYF. The DNA for the CDR3 is TGTGCCAGCAGCTTAGTGGGCACAGATACGCAGTATTTT. The full variable domain, with the rest looked up from reference TRBV7-8 and TRBJ2-3, is GAGVSQSPRYKVAKRGQDVALRCDPISGHVSLFWYQQALGQGPEFLTYFQNEAQLDKSGLPSDRFFAERPEGSVSTLKIQRTQQEDSAVYLCASSLVGTDTQYFGPGTRLTVL.

V and J are TRBV5-1 and TRBJ1-2; 7 bases fit TRBD1. Trimming removed 3 bases from V and 5 bases from J; junction bases left unmatched: 7. CDR1 is SGHRS and CDR2 is YFSETQ in the germline V gene. CDR3 length: 14 amino acids. The CDR3, as DNA: TGCGCCAGCAGCTCAACCGGGACAGATTATGGCTACACCTTC. Translated, it gives CASSSTGTDYGYTF.